The 30 T cell receptor beta chains reported below all come from one sample, sequenced in a study of T cell responses to AZD1222 COVID-19 vaccine. Method: immunoSEQ multiplex PCR; TCRdb's copy keeps in-frame clones and lacks some. Of some 150,000 clones listed, 92% were seen once; the top ten hold roughly 4.5%. The sample consisted of peripheral blood, taken on day 0 of MenACWY control vaccination. The receptor source for this set is an adult in good health.

The V call is TRBV7-6, the J call TRBJ1-5; D is undetermined. Germline loops: CDR1 SGHVS, CDR2 FNYEAQ. The CDR3 has 16 amino acids. V lost 1 base and J lost 1, with 11 bases in between. The CDR3 region has the DNA TGTGCCAGCAGCTTAGAACCTGGGTACAGCAATCAGCCCCAGCATTTT. It translates to CASSLEPGYSNQPQHF.

The rearrangement joins TRBV9 to TRBJ1-2; D gene uncertain. V lost 3 bases, J lost 8 bases, and 14 bases lay in between. Per germline, CDR1 SGDLS and CDR2 YYNGEE. The CDR3 totals 13 residues. The CDR3 protein is CASSAIQRAGYTF. The CDR3 coding sequence is TGTGCCAGCAGCGCGATCCAAAGGGCGGGCTACACCTTC. Based on the CDR3 plus reference TRBV9 and TRBJ1-2, the full variable domain is DSGVTQTPKHLITATGQRVTLRCSPRSGDLSVYWYQQSLDQGLQFLIQYYNGEERAKGNILERFSAQQFPDLHSELNLSSLELGDSALYFCASSAIQRAGYTFGSGTRLTVV.

The rearrangement links TRBV30 to TRBJ2-1; either TRBD1 or TRBD2 may fit D (5 bases each). CDR3 size: 14 residues. The germline gives CDR1 GTSNPN, CDR2 SVGIG (reference sequence). Trimming removed 2 bases from V and 6 bases from J, with 14 bases in between. The DNA for the CDR3 is TGTGCCTGGAGTCGGTATACGGGGCTCAATGAGCAGTTCTTC. It is translated as CAWSRYTGLNEQFF.

J is TRBJ2-2 and V is TRBV6-4; 7 bases agree with TRBD2. This CDR3 is built from 14 residues. The germline CDR1 and CDR2 sequences are MRHNA and SNTAGT. V dropped 5 bases and J dropped 5; count of bases not matched to a gene: 5. CDR3 coding DNA: TGTGCCAGCAGTTTACGGGAGGATACCGGGGAGCTGTTTTTT. Protein: CASSLREDTGELFF.

The V gene is TRBV5-4, the J gene TRBJ2-3, with a tentative D call TRBD1 (5 bases). Germline V gives CDR1 SGHNT, CDR2 YYREEE (reference sequence). The V gene lost 0 bases and the J gene lost 3 bases, with 11 bases spanning the gap. This CDR3 is built from 15 residues. In DNA, the CDR3 is TGTGCCAGCAGCTTGGTGCCAGGGCGGACAGATACGCAGTATTTT. It specifies CASSLVPGRTDTQYF.

V is TRBV18 and J is TRBJ2-7; possibly TRBD1 or TRBD2 for D (7 bases each). CDR3 length equals 16 residues. Looked up from germline, CDR1 is KGHSH and CDR2 is LQKENI. Trimming pared 2 bases from V and 3 bases from J, leaving 17 bases between. The CDR3 DNA is TGTGCCAGCTCACCAATTCGACAGGGACTAAGCTACGAGCAGTACTTC. Protein sequence: CASSPIRQGLSYEQYF.

The chain has TRBV6-2 or TRBV6-3 and TRBJ2-5; 7 positions match TRBD2. The CDR3 contains 15 residues. Germline CDR1 MNHEY, CDR2 SVGEGT. The trim removed 6 bases at V and 5 bases at J, leaving 12 bases unmatched. CDR3 bases: TGTGCCAGCAGCAGAGCTAGCGGAGCGGGGGAGACCCAGTACTTC. It yields the protein CASSRASGAGETQYF.

The CDR3 loop is CASSLLAGGTQYF. As DNA, the CDR3 is TGTGCCAGCAGCTTGTTAGCGGGTGGTACGCAGTATTTT. The chain carries TRBV13 and TRBJ2-3, with 7 positions matching TRBD2. This CDR3 spans 13 amino acids. Germline values: CDR1 PRHDT, CDR2 FYEKMQ (reference sequence). The trim removed 3 bases at V and 8 bases at J, leaving 5 bases unmatched.

V usage is TRBV24-1 and J usage is TRBJ2-5; D gene ambiguous. Germline CDR1 and CDR2: KGHDR and SFDVKD. The CDR3 is 13 amino acids. V was trimmed by 5 bases and J by 5 bases, leaving 11 bases between them. CDR3 protein: CATSVKGKETQYF. CDR3 DNA: TGTGCCACCAGTGTAAAAGGCAAGGAGACCCAGTACTTC.

The chain has TRBV27 and TRBJ1-2; possibly TRBD1 for D (6 bases). This CDR3 has 14 amino acids. Trimming shortened V by 5 bases and J by 7 bases, and 17 bases separated the two germline ends. In germline, CDR1 is MNHEY, CDR2 SMNVEV (reference sequence). This CDR3 reads CASSHALGAGGYTF. The CDR3 DNA sequence: TGTGCCAGCAGTCACGCCTTGGGGGCGGGTGGCTACACCTTC.

The J gene is TRBJ1-5, the V gene TRBV18; 10 bases are shared with TRBD1. The J segment lost 5 bases and the V segment lost 4 bases, leaving 5 bases of the junction unmatched. This CDR3 region has 15 residues. CDR1 is KGHSH, CDR2 LQKENI, per germline. CDR3 sequence (DNA): TGTGCCAGCTCACGCGCGACAGGGGGCGATCAGCCCCAGCATTTT. As protein: CASSRATGGDQPQHF.

This chain uses TRBV28 with TRBJ1-6; D uncertain. Trimming stripped 8 bases from V and 14 bases from J, with 16 bases between. The CDR3 covers 12 residues. In germline, CDR1 is MDHEN, CDR2 SYDVKM. The CDR3 nucleotides are TGTGCCAGCGCCCCCGGACCCCACGCCCTCCACTTT. It specifies CASAPGPHALHF.

The DNA of the CDR3 is TGTGCCAGCTCACCACGACTGGATGGAGGCTACAATGAGCAGTTCTTC. Translating gives CASSPRLDGGYNEQFF. V gene TRBV18 combines with J gene TRBJ2-1, with D perhaps matching TRBD2 (5 bases). The CDR3 has 16 amino acids. Germline V lookup: CDR1 KGHSH, CDR2 LQKENI. The V gene lost 1 base and the J gene lost 3 bases, with 13 bases spanning the gap.

The chain joins TRBV5-6 to TRBJ2-1; perhaps TRBD2 as D (5 bases). The germline CDR1 and CDR2 sequences are SGHDT and YYEEEE. The CDR3 is made up of 15 amino acids. Trimming pared 2 bases from V and 0 bases from J, leaving 9 bases between. The CDR3 here is CASSFGESSYNEQFF. The CDR3, as DNA: TGTGCCAGCAGCTTCGGGGAGAGCTCCTACAATGAGCAGTTCTTC.

The chain has TRBV28 and TRBJ1-5; no firm D call. Germline CDR1 and CDR2: MDHEN and SYDVKM. Trimming shortened V by 4 bases and J by 4 bases, and 11 bases separated the two germline ends. The CDR3 consists of 14 residues. The CDR3 sequence: CASSSQSANQPQHF. Here the CDR3 DNA reads TGTGCCAGCAGTTCACAGTCCGCAAATCAGCCCCAGCATTTT. Combining the CDR3 with reference TRBV28 and TRBJ1-5 gives the whole variable domain DVKVTQSSRYLVKRTGEKVFLECVQDMDHENMFWYRQDPGLGLRLIYFSYDVKMKEKGDIPEGYSVSREKKERFSLILESASTNQTSMYLCASSSQSANQPQHFGDGTRLSIL.

As for this clone: Other DNA variants within this sample encode the same CDR3. The chain uses TRBV7-2 and TRBJ2-5; a weak D match, TRBD2 (5 bases). The V gene's germline CDR1 is SGHTA and CDR2 FQGNSA. The CDR3 totals 14 residues. Trimming left V 5 bases short and J 2 bases short, with 12 bases between. CDR3: CASSPLRGQETQYF. CDR3 bases: TGTGCCAGCAGCCCCCTTCGAGGGCAAGAGACCCAGTACTTC.

This rearrangement joins TRBV7-9 to TRBJ2-1; a weak D match, TRBD2 (6 bases). Germline CDR1 and CDR2: SEHNR and FQNEAQ (reference sequence). The CDR3 is 15 amino acids. The V end was cut by 5 bases, the J end by 5 bases, with 16 bases between. The CDR3 DNA reads as TGTGCCAGCAGCCCCCGGGACTCCCTCCACAATGAGCAGTTCTTC. Translation gives CASSPRDSLHNEQFF. Full variable domain (outside the CDR3, taken from reference TRBV7-9 and TRBJ2-1): DTGVSQNPRHKITKRGQNVTFRCDPISEHNRLYWYRQTLGQGPEFLTYFQNEAQLEKSRLLSDRFSAERPKGSFSTLEIQRTEQGDSAMYLCASSPRDSLHNEQFFGPGTRLTVL.

The V call is TRBV28, the J call TRBJ1-2; D is possibly TRBD1 (5 bases). The CDR3 has 14 residues. The ends were cut back, 1 base at V and 3 bases at J, with 9 bases in the middle. Germline V gene lookup returns CDR1 MDHEN and CDR2 SYDVKM. Here the CDR3 reads CASSLSLGDYGYTF. The CDR3 DNA sequence: TGTGCCAGCAGTTTATCCTTGGGGGACTATGGCTACACCTTC.

This clone was recorded once. V is TRBV5-6 and J is TRBJ2-7; 8 bases are a match to TRBD2. The germline V gene has CDR1 SGHDT and CDR2 YYEEEE. The CDR3 contains 16 residues. V shed 4 bases, J shed 0 bases, and the junction held 9 bases outside the gene matches. CDR3 in DNA: TGTGCCAGCAGCCACCTACCCGGGAGGGACTCCTACGAGCAGTACTTC. Amino acids: CASSHLPGRDSYEQYF.

V is TRBV28 and J is TRBJ2-7, with 7 bases that match TRBD1. Germline CDR1 and CDR2: MDHEN and SYDVKM. CDR3 size: 13 residues. The junction had 4 bases not matched to a gene; V was cut back by 3 bases and J by 5 bases. In DNA, the CDR3 is TGTGCCAGCAGTTTCTCTACAGGGGACGAGCAGTACTTC. Amino acids: CASSFSTGDEQYF.

This clone occurred once. The chain carries TRBV2 and TRBJ2-5; D gene ambiguous. V was pared by 4 bases and J by 5 bases, with 14 bases between. Germline loops: CDR1 SNHLY, CDR2 FYNNEI. The CDR3 length is 14 residues. In DNA form, the CDR3 reads TGTGCCAGCAGTGTCAACACTCTGGGGGAGACCCAGTACTTC. The encoded protein is CASSVNTLGETQYF. The whole variable domain, filled in from reference TRBV2 and TRBJ2-5, reads EPEVTQTPSHQVTQMGQEVILRCVPISNHLYFYWYRQILGQKVEFLVSFYNNEISEKSEIFDDQFSVERPDGSNFTLKIRSTKLEDSAMYFCASSVNTLGETQYFGPGTRLLVL.

This clone was counted only a few times. The CDR3, as DNA: TGTGCCAGCAATTTAGCAGATACGCAGTATTTT. This sequence encodes CASNLADTQYF. The gene calls are TRBV2 and TRBJ2-3; unclear D gene. V was trimmed by 7 bases and J by 4 bases, leaving 6 bases between them. CDR3 length equals 11 residues. Germline assignment: CDR1 SNHLY and CDR2 FYNNEI. The complete variable domain, with remaining parts taken from reference TRBV2 and TRBJ2-3, reads EPEVTQTPSHQVTQMGQEVILRCVPISNHLYFYWYRQILGQKVEFLVSFYNNEISEKSEIFDDQFSVERPDGSNFTLKIRSTKLEDSAMYFCASNLADTQYFGPGTRLTVL.

Remarks on this clone: In the same sample, other DNA sequences code for this CDR3. The V call is TRBV5-1, the J call TRBJ1-1, with a weak D call TRBD1 (5 bases). CDR1 is SGHRS and CDR2 is YFSETQ in the germline V gene. V lost 0 bases, J lost 5 bases, and 11 bases lay in between. The CDR3 has 14 residues. CDR3 in DNA: TGCGCCAGCAGCTTGGCCCAGGGAGGAACTGAAGCTTTCTTT. Protein: CASSLAQGGTEAFF.

This clone was counted only a few times. The genes are TRBV5-6 and TRBJ2-7; D unresolved. The V end lost 3 bases, the J end lost 6 bases, and 10 bases lay between the germline ends. CDR3 length: 12 amino acids. Looked up from germline, CDR1 is SGHDT and CDR2 is YYEEEE. CDR3 protein: CASSYGMVEQYF. CDR3 sequence (DNA): TGTGCCAGCAGCTATGGAATGGTCGAGCAGTACTTC.

This chain uses TRBV9 with TRBJ2-5; a possible D gene is TRBD1 (6 bases). Germline assignment: CDR1 SGDLS and CDR2 YYNGEE. Deletions cut 5 bases from V and 5 bases from J, with 10 bases between. The CDR3 is 12 amino acids. The CDR3 region is CASSVRGETQYF. Here the CDR3 DNA reads TGTGCCAGCAGTGTTAGGGGGGAGACCCAGTACTTC. Complete variable domain (other parts from reference TRBV9 and TRBJ2-5): DSGVTQTPKHLITATGQRVTLRCSPRSGDLSVYWYQQSLDQGLQFLIQYYNGEERAKGNILERFSAQQFPDLHSELNLSSLELGDSALYFCASSVRGETQYFGPGTRLLVL.

J is TRBJ1-1 and V is TRBV5-1, with 11 bases that match TRBD1. The CDR3 consists of 16 residues. Trimming cost V 8 bases and J 5 bases; bases outside gene matches: 14. The germline V gene has CDR1 SGHRS and CDR2 YFSETQ. The CDR3 is CASNPGTGGLGTEAFF. The CDR3 DNA follows: TGCGCCAGTAACCCCGGGACAGGGGGGTTGGGGACTGAAGCTTTCTTT.

This chain links TRBV6-2 or TRBV6-3 with TRBJ1-5; unclear D gene. In germline, CDR1 is MNHEY, CDR2 SVGEGT. The CDR3 has 15 residues. With 5 bases removed from V and 1 base from J, the gap between germline ends came to 12 bases. CDR3 sequence: CASSTRRKSNQPQHF. In DNA, the CDR3 is TGTGCCAGCAGTACCAGACGGAAGAGCAATCAGCCCCAGCATTTT.

In the case of this clone: In the same sample, other DNA sequences code for this CDR3. The chain links TRBV7-8 to TRBJ1-1, with D perhaps matching TRBD1 (5 bases). The CDR3 covers 14 residues. Between the trimmed V and J ends, which lost 3 bases and 0 bases, there was a span of 8 bases. Germline-derived CDR1 and CDR2 are SGHVS and FQNEAQ. CDR3 bases: TGTGCCAGCAGCTTGGGACTGATGAACACTGAAGCTTTCTTT. Its protein is CASSLGLMNTEAFF.

The chain combines TRBV5-6 with TRBJ1-1; TRBD1 is a possible D gene (5 bases). Trimming cost V 4 bases and J 5 bases, with 6 bases left between them. This CDR3 is built from 11 residues. The V gene's germline CDR1 is SGHDT and CDR2 YYEEEE. The CDR3 bases are TGTGCCAGCAGCGGGGGAACTGAAGCTTTCTTT. As protein: CASSGGTEAFF.

The V call is TRBV10-3, the J call TRBJ2-5; tentative D call: TRBD2 (7 bases). Trimming pared 10 bases from V and 2 bases from J, leaving 17 bases between. Germline V gene data show CDR1 as ENHRY and CDR2 as SYGVKD. CDR3 length: 14 residues. The CDR3 nucleotides are TGTGCCACCCACAGGGAGGGGAGGCAAGAGACCCAGTACTTC. Protein product: CATHREGRQETQYF.